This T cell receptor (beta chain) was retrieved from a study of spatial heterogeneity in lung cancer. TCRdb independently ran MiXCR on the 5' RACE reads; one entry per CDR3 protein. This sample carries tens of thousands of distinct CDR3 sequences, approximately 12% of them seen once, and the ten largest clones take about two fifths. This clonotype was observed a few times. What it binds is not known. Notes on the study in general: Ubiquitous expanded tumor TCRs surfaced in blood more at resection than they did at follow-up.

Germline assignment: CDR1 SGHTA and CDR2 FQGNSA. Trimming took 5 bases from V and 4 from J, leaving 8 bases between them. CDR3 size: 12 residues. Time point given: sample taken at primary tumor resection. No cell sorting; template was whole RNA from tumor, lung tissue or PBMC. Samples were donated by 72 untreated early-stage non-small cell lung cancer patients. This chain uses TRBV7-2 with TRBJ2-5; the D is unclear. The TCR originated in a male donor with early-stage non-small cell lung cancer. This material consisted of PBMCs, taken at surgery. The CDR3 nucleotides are TGTGCCAGCAGCCGCACTCGAGAGACCCAGTACTTC. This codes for CASSRTRETQYF.